This T cell receptor (beta chain) was profiled in a study of Graves' ophthalmopathy and Graves' hyperthyroidism. Amplification of TCR beta CDR3 regions used RNA transcripts. A first-round RT-PCR used HTBI primers, followed by a second-round multiplex PCR. TCRdb re-analysed the multiplex PCR reads in MiXCR, keeping a single row per CDR3 protein. Among 11,000 to 15,000 distinct CDR3 sequences, about half were seen once, and the ten largest hold around 50%. V lost 6 bases and J lost 5; bases outside the gene matches: 2. Germline V lookup: CDR1 ENHRY, CDR2 SYGVKD. The CDR3 has 13 residues. PBMCs originated in approximately 9.2 ml of fresh peripheral blood.

The chain combines TRBV10-3 with TRBJ2-1; 9 bases match TRBD1. Sequencing was carried out using peripheral blood. The TCR sequence derives from a woman in her 30s with Graves' ophthalmopathy. The chain's CDR3 is CAIRRTGDNEQFF. CDR3 DNA sequence: TGTGCCATCAGAAGGACAGGGGACAATGAGCAGTTCTTC.